Presented here are 28 T cell receptor beta chains from one specimen sequenced in a study of CD8+ T cells in alopecia areata (dated by TCRdb to 2017 to 2018). Library construction relied on the immunoSEQ multiplex PCR assay. For TCR sequencing, RNA was extracted from every sample and reverse transcribed into cDNA to serve as template. This immuneACCESS table, as held by TCRdb, lists in-frame sequences with V and J called but not all clones. Of the missing ones, under half trace to an unresolved V gene in checked studies; the others have no known cause. The sample data list roughly 200,000 clones, and 45% to 70% of these were observed just once. Jointly, the top ten make up roughly 5.3% of the sample. The sample consisted of CD8+ T cells sorted from blood. The source of these receptors is a human donor in good health.

The CDR3 DNA reads TGTGCCAGCAGCCCGACAGCATCCTACGAGCAGTACTTC. This translates into CASSPTASYEQYF. The rearrangement links TRBV7-9 to TRBJ2-7; D perhaps matches TRBD1 (5 bases). Germline CDR1 and CDR2: SEHNR and FQNEAQ (reference sequence). V was shortened by 5 bases and J by 1 base, with 9 bases between the two germline ends. CDR3 length: 13 amino acids.

V gene TRBV6-5 combines with J gene TRBJ1-1; D possibly corresponds to TRBD1 (5 bases). The CDR3 loop spans 13 amino acids. Trimming left V 7 bases short and J 1 base short, with 10 bases between. Germline V gene sequence: CDR1 MNHEY, CDR2 SVGAGI. The DNA for the CDR3 is TGTGCCAGCAACTTGGACACGAACACTGAAGCTTTCTTT. The encoded protein is CASNLDTNTEAFF.

This clone appeared a few times. The chain joins TRBV29-1 to TRBJ2-2; D is perhaps TRBD2 (5 bases). Between the trimmed V and J ends, which lost 7 bases and 4 bases, there was a span of 10 bases. CDR3 size: 12 residues. CDR1 is SQVTM and CDR2 is ANQGSEA in the germline V gene. CDR3 protein: CSAGESTGELFF. The CDR3 DNA reads as TGCAGCGCCGGGGAAAGCACCGGGGAGCTGTTTTTT.

The J gene is TRBJ2-5, the V gene TRBV6-5; D ambiguous. V was clipped by 7 bases and J by 6 bases, with 18 bases between them. From germline, CDR1 is MNHEY and CDR2 SVGAGI. The CDR3 contains 14 residues. The CDR3 region is CASTPSTNSKTQYF. CDR3 nucleotides: TGTGCCAGCACCCCGTCGACAAATTCGAAGACCCAGTACTTC.

In this sample, this clone turned up once. The gene calls are TRBV29-1 and TRBJ1-2, with 8 bases fitting TRBD1. CDR1 is SQVTM and CDR2 is ANQGSEA in the germline V gene. The V gene end was trimmed by 3 bases and the J gene end by 5 bases; junction bases not matched to a gene: 8. The CDR3 is 14 residues long. DNA of the CDR3: TGCAGCGTTGATGAGACAGGGGCCAGTTATGGCTACACCTTC. Its translation: CSVDETGASYGYTF.

This clone has ten or more counts. CDR3 sequence (DNA): TGTGCCAGCAGTTTATTGGGGAGGGGTGGGACCCAGTACTTC. Translating it yields CASSLLGRGGTQYF. The chain uses TRBV27 and TRBJ2-5; 7 bases line up with TRBD2. The germline gives CDR1 MNHEY, CDR2 SMNVEV (reference sequence). V lost 1 base, J lost 7 bases, and 6 bases stayed unmatched. The CDR3 consists of 14 residues.

This chain uses TRBV2 with TRBJ1-1; D remains unclear. The CDR3 extends over 13 amino acids. Germline CDR1 and CDR2: SNHLY and FYNNEI. V was clipped by 2 bases and J by 2 bases, with 6 bases between them. CDR3 coding DNA: TGTGCCAGCAGTGAACGTCTAAACACTGAAGCTTTCTTT. The encoded protein is CASSERLNTEAFF.

This clone turned up a few times. The chain carries TRBV10-3 and TRBJ1-2; D perhaps matches TRBD1 (5 bases). This CDR3 is built from 15 residues. Germline V gene sequence: CDR1 ENHRY, CDR2 SYGVKD. Trimming shortened V by 3 bases and J by 2 bases, and 13 bases separated the two germline ends. The DNA of the CDR3 is TGTGCCATCAGTGACCCTCCGGAGGGGAACTATGGCTACACCTTC. As protein: CAISDPPEGNYGYTF.

This chain connects TRBV27 to TRBJ1-1, with D perhaps matching TRBD1 (5 bases). This CDR3 has 17 amino acids. V shed 5 bases and J shed 4 bases, with 23 bases lying between them. Germline V lookup: CDR1 MNHEY, CDR2 SMNVEV (reference sequence). Here the CDR3 DNA reads TGTGCCAGCAGTCCGCGCGCCGCCCAGGGAATCGGCACTGAAGCTTTCTTT. Translating gives CASSPRAAQGIGTEAFF.

This rearrangement joins TRBV19 to TRBJ2-2; no clear D gene. V shed 5 bases and J shed 2 bases, with 6 bases lying between them. The CDR3 length is 13 residues. CDR1 and CDR2 from the germline V gene are LNHDA and SQIVND (reference sequence). The CDR3 sequence: CASSLGNTGELFF. In nucleotides, the CDR3 is TGTGCCAGTAGTCTCGGCAACACCGGGGAGCTGTTTTTT.

The chain has TRBV4-2 and TRBJ2-5, with TRBD2 as a possible D gene (5 bases). The CDR3 consists of 15 residues. Looked up from germline, CDR1 is LGHNA and CDR2 is YNFKEQ. V lost 3 bases and J lost 2, with 13 bases in between. The CDR3 DNA reads as TGTGCCAGCAGCCACCTTACTCGGGAACAAGAGACCCAGTACTTC. It is translated as CASSHLTREQETQYF.

In this sample, this clone turned up a few times. CDR3 loop: CSVEKTPFSHEQYF. The DNA of the CDR3 is TGCAGCGTTGAGAAGACACCCTTTTCCCACGAGCAGTACTTC. The chain employs TRBV29-1 and TRBJ2-7, with D hard to call. The CDR3 sequence is 14 residues long. Deletions cut 3 bases from V and 5 bases from J, with 17 bases between. Germline CDR1 SQVTM, CDR2 ANQGSEA.

The chain employs TRBV5-1 and TRBJ2-1, with 14 bases that match TRBD2. The CDR3 consists of 20 residues. Germline V CDR1 and CDR2: SGHRS, YFSETQ. V was pared by 3 bases and J by 0 bases, with 11 bases of the junction left unmatched. CDR3 sequence: CASSSTGTSGGQSSYNEQFF. The CDR3 nucleotides are TGCGCCAGCAGCTCGACCGGGACTAGCGGGGGCCAGAGCTCCTACAATGAGCAGTTCTTC.

The chain uses TRBV7-9 and TRBJ1-1; D not certain. CDR3 length: 15 residues. V gave up 4 bases and J gave up 6 bases, with 18 bases separating them. Germline assignment: CDR1 SEHNR and CDR2 FQNEAQ (reference sequence). The CDR3 reads CASSSMSWDLAEAFF. As DNA, the CDR3 is TGTGCCAGCAGCTCCATGTCCTGGGATTTGGCTGAAGCTTTCTTT.

The gene calls are TRBV2 and TRBJ1-5; no clear D gene. Germline assignment: CDR1 SNHLY and CDR2 FYNNEI. V was cut by 3 bases and J by 1 base, with 13 bases left in between. CDR3 length: 16 amino acids. The CDR3 reads CASSEISAGSNQPQHF. In DNA, the CDR3 is TGTGCCAGCAGTGAGATTTCAGCTGGCAGCAATCAGCCCCAGCATTTT.

A few counts support this clone. The gene calls are TRBV5-1 and TRBJ1-2; 7 positions match TRBD1. Germline lookup yields CDR1 SGHRS and CDR2 YFSETQ. This CDR3 is built from 13 residues. V lost 4 bases and J lost 4; bases outside the gene matches: 4. CDR3 sequence reads: CASSVTGSYGYTF. The CDR3, as DNA: TGCGCCAGCAGCGTGACAGGGAGCTATGGCTACACCTTC.

The chain recombines TRBV6-6 with TRBJ2-3; D unresolved. This CDR3 spans 14 amino acids. Germline CDR1 and CDR2: MNHNY and SVGAGI (reference sequence). Trimming left V 4 bases short and J 6 bases short, with 14 bases between. The CDR3 region has the DNA TGTGCCAGCAGTTCTCGGACGCGAATGGATACGCAGTATTTT. Amino acid sequence: CASSSRTRMDTQYF.

V and J are TRBV29-1 and TRBJ1-2, with TRBD1 identical over 7 bases. CDR3 length: 13 residues. Trimming removed 3 bases from V and 2 bases from J; junction bases left unmatched: 3. The germline V gene has CDR1 SQVTM and CDR2 ANQGSEA. The CDR3 reads CSVDETGNYGYTF. The DNA of the CDR3 is TGCAGCGTTGACGAGACAGGGAACTATGGCTACACCTTC. The variable domain in full, with the rest retrieved from reference TRBV29-1 and TRBJ1-2, is SAVISQKPSRDICQRGTSLTIQCQVDSQVTMMFWYRQQPGQSLTLIATANQGSEATYESGFVIDKFPISRPNLTFSTLTVSNMSPEDSSIYLCSVDETGNYGYTFGSGTRLTVV.

This chain links TRBV5-6 with TRBJ2-5; D perhaps matches TRBD2 (5 bases). Germline loops: CDR1 SGHDT, CDR2 YYEEEE. The CDR3 has 14 residues. Trimming pared 4 bases from V and 5 bases from J, leaving 15 bases between. The CDR3 DNA sequence: TGTGCCAGCAGCCCCCCCGGGGTCTGGGAGACCCAGTACTTC. Its translation: CASSPPGVWETQYF.

The rearrangement joins TRBV5-1 to TRBJ1-1; the D is unclear. V was trimmed by 4 bases and J by 7 bases, leaving 14 bases between them. The germline V gene encodes CDR1 SGHRS and CDR2 YFSETQ. The CDR3 is 13 residues long. CDR3 protein: CASSQRSGNEAFF. CDR3 DNA sequence: TGCGCCAGCAGCCAAAGATCGGGCAATGAAGCTTTCTTT. Full variable domain (rest looked up from reference TRBV5-1 and TRBJ1-1): KAGVTQTPRYLIKTRGQQVTLSCSPISGHRSVSWYQQTPGQGLQFLFEYFSETQRNKGNFPGRFSGRQFSNSRSEMNVSTLELGDSALYLCASSQRSGNEAFFGQGTRLTVV.

A few counts support this clone. The chain recombines TRBV4-1 with TRBJ2-1, with D uncertain. Germline CDR1 and CDR2: MGHRA and YSYEKL. The V gene lost 1 base and the J gene lost 0 bases, with 13 bases spanning the gap. The CDR3 is 17 amino acids. The CDR3 bases are TGCGCCAGCAGCCAAGTCGTCGGAACCGACTCCTACAATGAGCAGTTCTTC. This codes for CASSQVVGTDSYNEQFF.

The chain combines TRBV29-1 with TRBJ2-2; possibly TRBD2 for D (5 bases). This CDR3 has 13 residues. CDR1 and CDR2 (germline): SQVTM, ANQGSEA. V was clipped by 3 bases and J by 1 base, with 6 bases between them. The CDR3 DNA is TGCAGCGTTGATCGGGGGAACACCGGGGAGCTGTTTTTT. Its translation is CSVDRGNTGELFF.

This clone turned up a few times. The sample holds other DNA sequences that translate to the same CDR3. CDR3 bases: TGCAGCGTTGAAAGCGGGCCATACGAGCAGTACTTC. Its translation: CSVESGPYEQYF. The V and J genes are TRBV29-1 and TRBJ2-7; tentatively, D is TRBD2 (6 bases). V dropped 2 bases and J dropped 4 bases, with 9 bases sitting between them. Germline lookup yields CDR1 SQVTM and CDR2 ANQGSEA. The length of the CDR3 is 12 residues.

Only a few counts were recorded for this clone. The chain couples TRBV29-1 to TRBJ1-2, with D perhaps matching TRBD1 (5 bases). V dropped 0 bases and J dropped 4 bases, with 9 bases sitting between them. The CDR3 consists of 13 residues. Germline loops: CDR1 SQVTM, CDR2 ANQGSEA. The CDR3 spells CSVEDEGSYGYTF. The CDR3 DNA sequence: TGCAGCGTTGAAGATGAGGGGTCCTATGGCTACACCTTC.

This clone was counted a few times. The chain carries TRBV7-7 and TRBJ2-1; 15 bases align to TRBD2. Germline V CDR1 and CDR2: SSHAT, FNYEAQ (reference sequence). The CDR3 covers 15 residues. Trimming at V came to 5 bases and at J to 7 bases, leaving 3 bases not matched to a gene. CDR3 protein: CASSRTSGGANEQFF. Written as DNA, the CDR3 is TGTGCCAGCAGCAGGACTAGCGGGGGGGCTAATGAGCAGTTCTTC.

This clone was seen a few times. The rearrangement uses TRBV4-1 and TRBJ2-7; tentatively, D is TRBD2 (5 bases). The CDR3 runs to 16 residues. Germline CDR1 reads MGHRA; CDR2 reads YSYEKL. Trimming took off 1 base at V and 0 bases at J, with 13 bases between the two ends. The CDR3 is CASSQVAGGSSYEQYF. The DNA for the CDR3 is TGCGCCAGCAGCCAAGTGGCAGGAGGAAGCTCCTACGAGCAGTACTTC.

This chain links TRBV5-6 with TRBJ2-5; D gene uncertain. Germline CDR1 is SGHDT and CDR2 is YYEEEE. The CDR3 consists of 15 residues. V lost 0 bases, J lost 5 bases, and 14 bases lay in between. The CDR3 DNA is TGTGCCAGCAGCTTGGGGGATCTCCCGTGGGAGACCCAGTACTTC. Encoded protein: CASSLGDLPWETQYF.

The rearrangement links TRBV2 to TRBJ2-1; D could derive from TRBD1 or TRBD2 (5 bases each). This CDR3 has 15 amino acids. The germline gives CDR1 SNHLY, CDR2 FYNNEI. With 6 bases removed from V and 0 bases from J, the gap between germline ends came to 12 bases. The CDR3 spells CASRWKGSSYNEQFF. The CDR3 DNA reads as TGTGCCAGCAGGTGGAAGGGGAGCTCCTACAATGAGCAGTTCTTC.